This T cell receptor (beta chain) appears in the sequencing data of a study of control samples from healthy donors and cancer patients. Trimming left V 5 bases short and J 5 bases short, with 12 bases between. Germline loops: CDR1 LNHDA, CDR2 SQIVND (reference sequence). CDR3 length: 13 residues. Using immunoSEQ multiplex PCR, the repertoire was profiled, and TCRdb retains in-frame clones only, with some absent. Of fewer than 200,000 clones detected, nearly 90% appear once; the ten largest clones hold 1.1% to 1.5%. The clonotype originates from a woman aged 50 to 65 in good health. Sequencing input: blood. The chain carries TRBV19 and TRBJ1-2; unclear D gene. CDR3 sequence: CASSPSGWYGYTF. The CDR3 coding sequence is TGTGCCAGTAGTCCTTCCGGGTGGTATGGCTACACCTTC.